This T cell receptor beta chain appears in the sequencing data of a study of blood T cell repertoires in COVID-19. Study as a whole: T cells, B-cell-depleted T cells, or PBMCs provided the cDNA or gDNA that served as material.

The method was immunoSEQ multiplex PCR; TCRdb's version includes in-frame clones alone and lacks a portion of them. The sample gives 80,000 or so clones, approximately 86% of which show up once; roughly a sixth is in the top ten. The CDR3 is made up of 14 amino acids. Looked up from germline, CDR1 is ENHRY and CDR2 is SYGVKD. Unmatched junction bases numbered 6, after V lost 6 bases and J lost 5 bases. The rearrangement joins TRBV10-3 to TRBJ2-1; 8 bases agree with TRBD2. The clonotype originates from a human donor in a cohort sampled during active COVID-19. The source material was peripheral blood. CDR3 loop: CAISGRGNDNEQFF. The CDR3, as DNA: TGTGCCATCAGCGGGAGGGGGAACGACAATGAGCAGTTCTTC.